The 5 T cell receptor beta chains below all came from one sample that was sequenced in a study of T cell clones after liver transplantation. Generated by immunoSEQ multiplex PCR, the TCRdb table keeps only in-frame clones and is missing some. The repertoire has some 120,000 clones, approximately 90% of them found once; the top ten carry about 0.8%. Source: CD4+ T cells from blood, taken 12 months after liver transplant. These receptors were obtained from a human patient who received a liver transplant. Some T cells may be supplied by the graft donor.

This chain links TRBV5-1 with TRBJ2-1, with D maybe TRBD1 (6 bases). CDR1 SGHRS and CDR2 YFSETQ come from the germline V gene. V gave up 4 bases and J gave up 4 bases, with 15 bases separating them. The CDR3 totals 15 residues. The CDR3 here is CASSNSGTNYNEQFF. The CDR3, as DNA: TGCGCCAGCAGCAACTCCGGGACAAATTACAATGAGCAGTTCTTC.

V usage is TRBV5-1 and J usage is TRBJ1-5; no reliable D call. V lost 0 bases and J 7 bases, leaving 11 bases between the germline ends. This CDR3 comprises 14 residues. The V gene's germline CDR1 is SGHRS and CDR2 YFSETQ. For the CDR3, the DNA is TGCGCCAGCAGCTTGGATAGTGTCGAACAGCCCCAGCATTTT. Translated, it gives CASSLDSVEQPQHF.

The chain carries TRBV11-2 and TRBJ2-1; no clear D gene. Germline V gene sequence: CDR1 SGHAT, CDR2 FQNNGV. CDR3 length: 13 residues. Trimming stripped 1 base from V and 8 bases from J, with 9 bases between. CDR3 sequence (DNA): TGTGCCAGCAGCTTAGGACTCCGCTATGAGCAGTTCTTC. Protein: CASSLGLRYEQFF.

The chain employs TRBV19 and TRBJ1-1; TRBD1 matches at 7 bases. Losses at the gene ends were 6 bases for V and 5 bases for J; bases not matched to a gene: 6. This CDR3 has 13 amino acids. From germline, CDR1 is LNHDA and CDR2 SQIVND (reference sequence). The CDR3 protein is CASRPDRVTEAFF. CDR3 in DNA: TGTGCCAGTAGGCCAGACAGGGTAACTGAAGCTTTCTTT.

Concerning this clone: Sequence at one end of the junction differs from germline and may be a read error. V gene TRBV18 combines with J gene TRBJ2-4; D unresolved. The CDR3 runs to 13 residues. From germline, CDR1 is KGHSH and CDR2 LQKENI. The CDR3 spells CASSPTPDRLHHF. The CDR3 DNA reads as TGTGCCAGCTCACCGACCCCGGATAGGCTTCATCACTTC.